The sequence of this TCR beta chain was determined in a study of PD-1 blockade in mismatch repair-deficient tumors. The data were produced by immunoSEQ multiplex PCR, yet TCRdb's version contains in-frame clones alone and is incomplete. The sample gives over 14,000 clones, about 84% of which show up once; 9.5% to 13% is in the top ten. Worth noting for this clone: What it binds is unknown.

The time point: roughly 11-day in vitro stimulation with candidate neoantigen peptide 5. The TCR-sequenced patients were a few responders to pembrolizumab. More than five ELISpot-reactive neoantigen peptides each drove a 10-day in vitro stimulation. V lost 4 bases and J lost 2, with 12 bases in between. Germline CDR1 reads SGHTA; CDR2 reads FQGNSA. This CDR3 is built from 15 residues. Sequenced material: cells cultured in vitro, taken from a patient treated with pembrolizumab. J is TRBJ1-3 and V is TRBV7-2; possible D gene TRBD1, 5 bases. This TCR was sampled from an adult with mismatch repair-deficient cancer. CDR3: CASSWGRMTGNTIYF. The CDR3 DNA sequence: TGTGCCAGCAGCTGGGGACGGATGACTGGAAACACCATATATTTT.